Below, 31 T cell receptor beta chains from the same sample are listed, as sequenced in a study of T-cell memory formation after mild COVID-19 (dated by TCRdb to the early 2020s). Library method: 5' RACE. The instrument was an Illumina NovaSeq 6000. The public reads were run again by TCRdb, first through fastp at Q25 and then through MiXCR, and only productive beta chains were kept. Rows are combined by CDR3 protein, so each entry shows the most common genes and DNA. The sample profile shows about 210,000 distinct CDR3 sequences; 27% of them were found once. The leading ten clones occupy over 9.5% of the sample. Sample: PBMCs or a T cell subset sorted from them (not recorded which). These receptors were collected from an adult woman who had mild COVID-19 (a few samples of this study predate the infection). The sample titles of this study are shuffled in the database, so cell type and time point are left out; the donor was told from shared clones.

CDR3 nucleotides: TGCGCCAGCAGCTTGGGGACAGGGGTCTACGAGCAGTACTTC. Translating it yields CASSLGTGVYEQYF. This chain connects TRBV5-1 to TRBJ2-7, with TRBD1 identical over 9 bases. This CDR3 is 14 amino acids long. The germline V gene has CDR1 SGHRS and CDR2 YFSETQ. Trimming at V came to 0 bases and at J to 3 bases, leaving 1 base not matched to a gene.

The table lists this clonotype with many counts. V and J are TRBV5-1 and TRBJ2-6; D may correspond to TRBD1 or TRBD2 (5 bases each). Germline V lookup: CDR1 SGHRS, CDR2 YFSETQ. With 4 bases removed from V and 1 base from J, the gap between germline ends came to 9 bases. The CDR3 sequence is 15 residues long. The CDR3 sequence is CASSLRESGANVLTF. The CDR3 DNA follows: TGCGCCAGCAGCCTCAGGGAGTCTGGGGCCAACGTCCTGACTTTC.

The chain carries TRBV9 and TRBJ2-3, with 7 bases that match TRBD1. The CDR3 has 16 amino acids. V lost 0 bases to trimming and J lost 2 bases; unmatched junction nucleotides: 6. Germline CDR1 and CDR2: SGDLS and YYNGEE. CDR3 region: CASSVEGTDYTDTQYF. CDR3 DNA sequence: TGTGCCAGCAGCGTAGAAGGGACAGACTACACAGATACGCAGTATTTT.

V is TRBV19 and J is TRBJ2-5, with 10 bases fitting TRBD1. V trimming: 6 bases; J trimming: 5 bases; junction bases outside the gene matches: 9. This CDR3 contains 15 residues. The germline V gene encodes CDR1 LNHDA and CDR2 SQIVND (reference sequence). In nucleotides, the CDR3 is TGTGCCAGTAGCAACGACAGGGGGCCTGTGGAGACCCAGTACTTC. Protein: CASSNDRGPVETQYF.

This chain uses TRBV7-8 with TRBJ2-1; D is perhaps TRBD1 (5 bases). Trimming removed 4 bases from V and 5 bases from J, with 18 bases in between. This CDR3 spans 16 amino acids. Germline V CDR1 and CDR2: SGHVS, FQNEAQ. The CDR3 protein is CASSSRTNPQDNEQFF. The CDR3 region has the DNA TGTGCCAGCAGCTCACGGACGAACCCACAGGACAATGAGCAGTTCTTC.

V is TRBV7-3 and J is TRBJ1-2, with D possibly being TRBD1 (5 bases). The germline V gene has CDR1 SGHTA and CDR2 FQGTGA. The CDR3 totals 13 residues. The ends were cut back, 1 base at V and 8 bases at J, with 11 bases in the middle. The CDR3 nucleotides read TGTGCCAGCAGCTTAAACCCCTACAGGGGCTACACCTTC. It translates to CASSLNPYRGYTF.

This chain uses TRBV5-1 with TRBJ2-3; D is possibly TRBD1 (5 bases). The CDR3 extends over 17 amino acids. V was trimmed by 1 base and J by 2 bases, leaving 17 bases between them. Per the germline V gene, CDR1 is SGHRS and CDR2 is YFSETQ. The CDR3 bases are TGCGCCAGCAGCTTGCTGGGTCCAGGGTCCGACACAGATACGCAGTATTTT. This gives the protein CASSLLGPGSDTDTQYF.

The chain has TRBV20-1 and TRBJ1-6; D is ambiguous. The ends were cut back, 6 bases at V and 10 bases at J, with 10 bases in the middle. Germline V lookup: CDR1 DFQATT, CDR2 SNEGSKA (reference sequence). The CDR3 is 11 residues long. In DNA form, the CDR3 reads TGCAGTGCCACGAACGGGTCACCCCTCCACTTT. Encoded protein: CSATNGSPLHF.

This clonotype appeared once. CDR3 bases: TGCAGTGCTAGAGGGGCGGGGATCACAGATACGCAGTATTTT. It is translated as CSARGAGITDTQYF. This rearrangement joins TRBV20-1 to TRBJ2-3, with D possibly TRBD2 on 6 matching bases. Looked up from germline, CDR1 is DFQATT and CDR2 is SNEGSKA (reference sequence). Trimming shortened V by 1 base and J by 2 bases, and 10 bases separated the two germline ends. The length of the CDR3 is 14 residues.

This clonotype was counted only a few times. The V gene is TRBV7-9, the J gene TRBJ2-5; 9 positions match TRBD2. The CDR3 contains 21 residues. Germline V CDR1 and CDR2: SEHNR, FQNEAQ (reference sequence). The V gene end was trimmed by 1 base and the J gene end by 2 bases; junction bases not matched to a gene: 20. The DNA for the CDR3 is TGTGCCAGCAGCTTAGAACGGACTAGCGTTAGATCTAGGGTCAGACAAGAGACCCAGTACTTC. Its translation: CASSLERTSVRSRVRQETQYF.

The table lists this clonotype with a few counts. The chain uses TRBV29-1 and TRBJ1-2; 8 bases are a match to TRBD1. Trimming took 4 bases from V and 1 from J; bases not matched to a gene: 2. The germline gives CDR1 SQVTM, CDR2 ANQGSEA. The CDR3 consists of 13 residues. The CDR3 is CSVGTGSNYGYTF. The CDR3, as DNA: TGCAGCGTTGGGACAGGGAGTAACTATGGCTACACCTTC.

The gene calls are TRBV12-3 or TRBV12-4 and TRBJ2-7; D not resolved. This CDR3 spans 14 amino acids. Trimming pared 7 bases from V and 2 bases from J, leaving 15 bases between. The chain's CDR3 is CASTRGDGTYEQYF. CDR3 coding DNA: TGTGCCAGCACCCGCGGAGACGGCACCTACGAGCAGTACTTC.

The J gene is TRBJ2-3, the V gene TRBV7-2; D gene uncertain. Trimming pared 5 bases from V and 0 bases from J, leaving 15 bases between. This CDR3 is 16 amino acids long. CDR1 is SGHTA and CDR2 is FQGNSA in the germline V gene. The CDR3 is CASSPWTLPSTDTQYF. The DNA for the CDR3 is TGTGCCAGCAGCCCTTGGACCCTACCTAGCACAGATACGCAGTATTTT.

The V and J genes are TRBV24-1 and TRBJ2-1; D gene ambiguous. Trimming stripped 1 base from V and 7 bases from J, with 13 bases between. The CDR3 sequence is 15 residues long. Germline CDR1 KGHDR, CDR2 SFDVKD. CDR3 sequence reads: CATSDFRLDRNEQFF. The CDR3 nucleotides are TGTGCCACCAGTGATTTCCGGCTAGATAGGAATGAGCAGTTCTTC.

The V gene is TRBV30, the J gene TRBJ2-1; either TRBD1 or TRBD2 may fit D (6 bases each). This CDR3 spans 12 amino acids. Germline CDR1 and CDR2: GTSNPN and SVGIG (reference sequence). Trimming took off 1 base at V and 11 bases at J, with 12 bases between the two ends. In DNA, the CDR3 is TGTGCCTGGAGTGAGGAGGGGGTTAAGCAGTTCTTC. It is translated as CAWSEEGVKQFF. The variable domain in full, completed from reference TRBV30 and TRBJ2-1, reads SQTIHQWPATLVQPVGSPLSLECTVEGTSNPNLYWYRQAAGRGLQLLFYSVGIGQISSEVPQNLSASRPQDRQFILSSKKLLLSDSGFYLCAWSEEGVKQFFGPGTRLTVL.

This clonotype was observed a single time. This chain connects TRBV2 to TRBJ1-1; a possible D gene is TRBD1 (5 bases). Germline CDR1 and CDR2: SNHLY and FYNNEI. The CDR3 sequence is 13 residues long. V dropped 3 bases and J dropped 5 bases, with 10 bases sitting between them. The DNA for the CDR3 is TGTGCCAGCAGTGACAATTGGGGGACTGAAGCTTTCTTT. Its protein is CASSDNWGTEAFF.

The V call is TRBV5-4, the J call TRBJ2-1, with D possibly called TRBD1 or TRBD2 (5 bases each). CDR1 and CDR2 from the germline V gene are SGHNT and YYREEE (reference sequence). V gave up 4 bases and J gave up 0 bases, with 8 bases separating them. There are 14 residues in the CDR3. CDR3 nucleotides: TGTGCCAGCAGCACCGGGACCTCCTACAATGAGCAGTTCTTC. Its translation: CASSTGTSYNEQFF. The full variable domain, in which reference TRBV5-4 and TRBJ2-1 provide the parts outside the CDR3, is ETGVTQSPTHLIKTRGQQVTLRCSSQSGHNTVSWYQQALGQGPQFIFQYYREEENGRGNFPPRFSGLQFPNYSSELNVNALELDDSALYLCASSTGTSYNEQFFGPGTRLTVL.

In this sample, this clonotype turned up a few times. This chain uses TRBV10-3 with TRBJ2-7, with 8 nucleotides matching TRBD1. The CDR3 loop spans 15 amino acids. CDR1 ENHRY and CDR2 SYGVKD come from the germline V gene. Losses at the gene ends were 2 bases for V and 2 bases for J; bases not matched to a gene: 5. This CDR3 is CAISEGGDRTYEQYF. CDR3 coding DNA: TGTGCCATCAGTGAGGGTGGGGACAGGACCTACGAGCAGTACTTC.

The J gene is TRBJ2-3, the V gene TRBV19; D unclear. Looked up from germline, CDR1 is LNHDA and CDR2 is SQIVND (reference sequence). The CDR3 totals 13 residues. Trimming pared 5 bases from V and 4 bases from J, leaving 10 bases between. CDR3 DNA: TGTGCCAGTAGTGTGGGTCTGGCAGATACGCAGTATTTT. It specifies CASSVGLADTQYF.

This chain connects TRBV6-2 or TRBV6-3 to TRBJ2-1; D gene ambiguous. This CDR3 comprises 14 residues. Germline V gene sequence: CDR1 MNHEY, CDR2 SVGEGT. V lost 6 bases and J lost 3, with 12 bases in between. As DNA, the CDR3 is TGTGCCAGCAGCCGAGGACCTAACTACAATGAGCAGTTCTTC. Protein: CASSRGPNYNEQFF.

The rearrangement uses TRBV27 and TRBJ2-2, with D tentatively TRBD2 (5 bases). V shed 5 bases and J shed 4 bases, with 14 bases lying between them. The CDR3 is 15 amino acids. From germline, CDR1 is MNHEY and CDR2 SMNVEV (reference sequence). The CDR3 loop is CASSPLTSSTGELFF. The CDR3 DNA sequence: TGTGCCAGCAGTCCTCTAACTAGTAGCACCGGGGAGCTGTTTTTT.

The DNA of the CDR3 is TGTGCCAGCAGCGCGGGGAACACTGAAGCTTTCTTT. Protein: CASSAGNTEAFF. This rearrangement joins TRBV7-3 to TRBJ1-1; D gene unclear. This CDR3 contains 12 residues. V was clipped by 5 bases and J by 1 base, with 5 bases between them. Germline values: CDR1 SGHTA, CDR2 FQGTGA. The variable domain in full, completed from reference TRBV7-3 and TRBJ1-1, reads GAGVSQTPSNKVTEKGKYVELRCDPISGHTALYWYRQSLGQGPEFLIYFQGTGAADDSGLPNDRFFAVRPEGSVSTLKIQRTERGDSAVYLCASSAGNTEAFFGQGTRLTVV.

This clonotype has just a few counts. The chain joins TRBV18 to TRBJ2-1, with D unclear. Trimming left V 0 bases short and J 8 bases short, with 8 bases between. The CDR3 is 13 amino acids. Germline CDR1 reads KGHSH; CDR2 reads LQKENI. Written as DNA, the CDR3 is TGTGCCAGCTCACCACCTTCGATGGATGAGCAGTTCTTC. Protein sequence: CASSPPSMDEQFF.

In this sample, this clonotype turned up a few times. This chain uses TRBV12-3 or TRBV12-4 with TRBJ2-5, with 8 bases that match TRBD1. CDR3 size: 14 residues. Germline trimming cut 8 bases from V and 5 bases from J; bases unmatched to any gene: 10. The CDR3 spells CASAPTGAGETQYF. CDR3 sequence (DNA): TGTGCCAGCGCCCCGACAGGGGCCGGGGAGACCCAGTACTTC.

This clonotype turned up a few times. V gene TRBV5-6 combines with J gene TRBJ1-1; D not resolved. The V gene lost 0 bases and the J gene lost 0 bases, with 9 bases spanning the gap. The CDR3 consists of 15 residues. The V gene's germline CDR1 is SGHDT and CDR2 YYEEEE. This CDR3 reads CASSLDGEMNTEAFF. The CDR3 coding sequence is TGTGCCAGCAGCTTGGACGGGGAAATGAACACTGAAGCTTTCTTT.

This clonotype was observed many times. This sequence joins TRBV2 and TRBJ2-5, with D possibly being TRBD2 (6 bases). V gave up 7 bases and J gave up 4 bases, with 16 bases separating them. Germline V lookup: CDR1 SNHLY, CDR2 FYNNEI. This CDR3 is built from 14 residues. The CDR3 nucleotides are TGTGCCAGCACCGCCAGGCGGGGCCGAGAGACCCAGTACTTC. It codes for CASTARRGRETQYF.

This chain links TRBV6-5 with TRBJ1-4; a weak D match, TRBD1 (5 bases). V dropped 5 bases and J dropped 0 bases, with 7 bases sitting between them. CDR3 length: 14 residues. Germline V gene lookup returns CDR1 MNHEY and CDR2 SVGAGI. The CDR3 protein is CASSRTSTNEKLFF. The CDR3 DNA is TGTGCCAGCAGTCGGACATCAACTAATGAAAAACTGTTTTTT.

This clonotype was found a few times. The CDR3 DNA reads as TGTGCCAGCAGCCTCCGGGACTCCGGACACTCTGGGGCCAACGTCCTGACTTTC. It specifies CASSLRDSGHSGANVLTF. The genes are TRBV12-3 or TRBV12-4 and TRBJ2-6; possible D gene TRBD2, 6 bases. This CDR3 has 18 residues. Trimming stripped 6 bases from V and 0 bases from J, with 18 bases between.

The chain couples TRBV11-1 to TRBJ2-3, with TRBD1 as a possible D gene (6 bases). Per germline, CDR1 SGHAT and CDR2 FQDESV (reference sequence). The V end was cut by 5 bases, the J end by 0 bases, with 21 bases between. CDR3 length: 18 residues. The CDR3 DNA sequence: TGTGCCAGCAGCACCACAGGGAGCCCGCGACGTAGCACAGATACGCAGTATTTT. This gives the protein CASSTTGSPRRSTDTQYF.

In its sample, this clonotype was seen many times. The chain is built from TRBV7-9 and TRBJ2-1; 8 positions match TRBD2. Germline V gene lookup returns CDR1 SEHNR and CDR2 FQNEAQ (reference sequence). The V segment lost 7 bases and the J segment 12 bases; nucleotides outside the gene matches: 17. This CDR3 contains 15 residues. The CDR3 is CASTQTGGPVDGQFF. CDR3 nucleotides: TGTGCCAGCACCCAGACGGGAGGGCCTGTCGATGGGCAGTTCTTC.

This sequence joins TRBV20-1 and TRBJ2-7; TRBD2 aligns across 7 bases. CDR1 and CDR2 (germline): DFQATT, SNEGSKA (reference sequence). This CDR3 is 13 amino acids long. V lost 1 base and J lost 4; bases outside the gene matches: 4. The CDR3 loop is CSARVSGHYEQYF. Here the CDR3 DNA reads TGCAGTGCTAGAGTTAGCGGGCATTACGAGCAGTACTTC.